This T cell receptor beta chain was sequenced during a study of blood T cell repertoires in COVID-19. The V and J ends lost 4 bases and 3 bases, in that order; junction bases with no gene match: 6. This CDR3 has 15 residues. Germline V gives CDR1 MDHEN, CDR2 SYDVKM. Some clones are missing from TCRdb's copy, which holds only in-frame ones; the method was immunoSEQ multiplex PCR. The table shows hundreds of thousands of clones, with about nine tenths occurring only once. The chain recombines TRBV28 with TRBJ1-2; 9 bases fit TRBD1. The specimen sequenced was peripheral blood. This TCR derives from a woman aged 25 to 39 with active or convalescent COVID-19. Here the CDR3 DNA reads TGTGCCAGCAGTTCGTCCGGGACAGGGCACTATGGCTACACCTTC. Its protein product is CASSSSGTGHYGYTF.